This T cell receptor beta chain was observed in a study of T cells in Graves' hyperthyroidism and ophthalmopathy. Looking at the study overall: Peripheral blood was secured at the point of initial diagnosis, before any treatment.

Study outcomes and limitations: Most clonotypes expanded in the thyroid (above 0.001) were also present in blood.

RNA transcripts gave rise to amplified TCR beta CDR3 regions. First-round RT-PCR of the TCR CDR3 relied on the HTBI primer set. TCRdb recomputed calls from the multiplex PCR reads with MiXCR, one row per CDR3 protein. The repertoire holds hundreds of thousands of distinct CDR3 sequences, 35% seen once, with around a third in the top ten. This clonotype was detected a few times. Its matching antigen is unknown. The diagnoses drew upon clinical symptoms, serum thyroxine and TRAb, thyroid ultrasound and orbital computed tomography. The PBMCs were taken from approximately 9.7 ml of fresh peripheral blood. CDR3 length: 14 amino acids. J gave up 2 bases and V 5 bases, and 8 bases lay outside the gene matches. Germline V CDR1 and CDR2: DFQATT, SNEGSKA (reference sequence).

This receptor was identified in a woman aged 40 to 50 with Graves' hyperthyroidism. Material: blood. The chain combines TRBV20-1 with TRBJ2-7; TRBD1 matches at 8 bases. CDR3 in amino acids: CSAGGTGPPYEQYF. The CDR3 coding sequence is TGCAGTGCTGGGGGGACAGGACCGCCCTACGAGCAGTACTTC.